This T cell receptor (beta chain) was captured in a study of CD8 T cells in Susac syndrome. With random hexamers, reverse transcription was performed on about 0.5 to 1 ug of RNA. Amplification of TCR beta CDR3 spanned 54 Vbeta and 13 Jbeta via immunoSEQ multiplex PCR. TCRdb passed the immunoSEQ multiplex PCR reads through MiXCR, listing each CDR3 protein once. Of 130,000 to 150,000 distinct CDR3 sequences listed, roughly 95% were seen once; the top ten hold over 0.07%. Sequencing of TCR beta was carried out in blood CD8+ and CD4+ T cells. Matching for age and sex applied to the controls, who were healthy donors. The authors negatively isolated CD8+ and CD4+ T cells and FACS-enriched TEMRA cells. What was sequenced was CD4+ T cells from PBMCs. This sequence originates from a human donor in good health.

The CDR3 sequence: CASSPPVSDIQYF. CDR3 DNA sequence: TGTGCCAGCTCACCACCGGTCTCGGACATTCAGTACTTC. The chain recombines TRBV18 with TRBJ2-4; D remains ambiguous. With 0 bases removed from V and 8 bases from J, the gap between germline ends came to 8 bases. The CDR3 totals 13 residues. Looked up from germline, CDR1 is KGHSH and CDR2 is LQKENI.